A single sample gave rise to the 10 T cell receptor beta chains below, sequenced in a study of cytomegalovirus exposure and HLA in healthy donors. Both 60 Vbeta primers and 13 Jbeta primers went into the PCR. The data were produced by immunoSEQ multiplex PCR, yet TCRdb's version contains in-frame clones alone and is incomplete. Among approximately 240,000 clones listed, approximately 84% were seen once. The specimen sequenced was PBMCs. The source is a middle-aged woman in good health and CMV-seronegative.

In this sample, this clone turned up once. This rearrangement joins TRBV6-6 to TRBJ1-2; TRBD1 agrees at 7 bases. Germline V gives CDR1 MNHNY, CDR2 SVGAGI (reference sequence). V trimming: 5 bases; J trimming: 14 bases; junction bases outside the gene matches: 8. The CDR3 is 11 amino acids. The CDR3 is CASSPTGAGTF. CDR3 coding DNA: TGTGCCAGCAGTCCTACAGGGGCTGGGACCTTC.

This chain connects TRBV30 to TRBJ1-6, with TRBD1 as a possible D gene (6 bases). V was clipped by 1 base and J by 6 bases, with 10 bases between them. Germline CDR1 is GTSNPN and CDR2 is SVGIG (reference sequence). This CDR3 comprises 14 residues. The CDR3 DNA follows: TGTGCCTGGAGTGATGGACAGCTTAATTCACCCCTCCACTTT. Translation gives CAWSDGQLNSPLHF.

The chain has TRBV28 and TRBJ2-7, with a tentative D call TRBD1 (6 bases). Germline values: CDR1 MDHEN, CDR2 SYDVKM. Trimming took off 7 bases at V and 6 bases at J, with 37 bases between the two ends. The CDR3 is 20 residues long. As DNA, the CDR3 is TGTGCCAGCACCACAGGCTCACGATTGTTAGCCGGGACACTCCCCAGCGAGCAGTACTTC. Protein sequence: CASTTGSRLLAGTLPSEQYF.

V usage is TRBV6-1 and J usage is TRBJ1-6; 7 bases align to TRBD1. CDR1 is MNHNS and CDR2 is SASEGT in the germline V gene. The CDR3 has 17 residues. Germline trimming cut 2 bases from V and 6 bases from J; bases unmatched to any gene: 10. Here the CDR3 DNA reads TGTGCCAGCAGTGAATCGGCAGGGGGGTTCAGTAATTCACCCCTCCACTTT. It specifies CASSESAGGFSNSPLHF.

The DNA of the CDR3 is TGCGCCAGCAGCCGGACGGGGGAAACCGGGGAGCTGTTTTTT. This codes for CASSRTGETGELFF. The chain has TRBV4-3 and TRBJ2-2; weak D call: TRBD2 (6 bases). The length of the CDR3 is 14 residues. Looked up from germline, CDR1 is LGHNA and CDR2 is YSLEER. The V end lost 4 bases, the J end lost 5 bases, and 11 bases lay between the germline ends.

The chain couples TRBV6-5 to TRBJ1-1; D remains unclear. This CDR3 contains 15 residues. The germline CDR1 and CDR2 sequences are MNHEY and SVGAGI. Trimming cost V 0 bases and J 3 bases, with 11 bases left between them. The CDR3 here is CASSYSALLDTEAFF. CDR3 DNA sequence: TGTGCCAGCAGTTACTCGGCCCTGTTGGACACTGAAGCTTTCTTT.

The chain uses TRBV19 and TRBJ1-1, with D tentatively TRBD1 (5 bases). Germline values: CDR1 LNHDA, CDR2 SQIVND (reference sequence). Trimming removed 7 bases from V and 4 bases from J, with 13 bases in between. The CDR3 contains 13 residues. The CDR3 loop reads CASKGRGGTEAFF. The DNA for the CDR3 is TGTGCCAGTAAGGGACGGGGAGGCACTGAAGCTTTCTTT.

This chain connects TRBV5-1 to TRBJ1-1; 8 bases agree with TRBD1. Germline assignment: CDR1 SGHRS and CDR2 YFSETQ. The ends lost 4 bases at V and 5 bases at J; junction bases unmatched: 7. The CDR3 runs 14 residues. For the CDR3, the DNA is TGCGCCAGCAGCATTGGACAGGGAGGGACTGAAGCTTTCTTT. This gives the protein CASSIGQGGTEAFF.

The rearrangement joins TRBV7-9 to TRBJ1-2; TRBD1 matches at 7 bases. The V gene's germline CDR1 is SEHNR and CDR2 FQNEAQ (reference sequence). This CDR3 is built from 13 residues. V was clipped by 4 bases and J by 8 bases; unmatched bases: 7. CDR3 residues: CASSSPTGYGYTF. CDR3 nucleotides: TGTGCCAGCAGCTCTCCGACAGGGTACGGCTACACCTTC.

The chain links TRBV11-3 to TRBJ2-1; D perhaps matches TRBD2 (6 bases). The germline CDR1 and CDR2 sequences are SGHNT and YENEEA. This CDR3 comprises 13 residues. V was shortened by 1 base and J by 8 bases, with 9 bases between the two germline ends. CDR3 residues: CASSLVRGDEQFF. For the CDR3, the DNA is TGTGCCAGCAGCTTAGTGCGGGGCGATGAGCAGTTCTTC.